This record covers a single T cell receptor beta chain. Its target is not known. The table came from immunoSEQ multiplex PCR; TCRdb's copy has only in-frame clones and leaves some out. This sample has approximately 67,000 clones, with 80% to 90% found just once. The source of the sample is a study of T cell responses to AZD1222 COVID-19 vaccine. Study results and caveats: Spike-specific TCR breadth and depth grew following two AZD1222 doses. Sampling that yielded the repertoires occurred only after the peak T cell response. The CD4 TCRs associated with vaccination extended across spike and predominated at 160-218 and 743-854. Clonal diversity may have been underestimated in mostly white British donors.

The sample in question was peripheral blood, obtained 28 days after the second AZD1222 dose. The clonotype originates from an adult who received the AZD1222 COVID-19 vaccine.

The CDR3 coding sequence is TGTGCCATCAAGGGACAGGTTCGCTCTGGGGCCAACGTCCTGACTTTC. Translation gives CAIKGQVRSGANVLTF. V is TRBV10-3 and J is TRBJ2-6, with 8 positions matching TRBD1. The germline CDR1 and CDR2 sequences are ENHRY and SYGVKD. Trimming cost V 7 bases and J 0 bases; bases outside gene matches: 5. The CDR3 runs 16 residues.